This T cell receptor beta chain appears in the sequencing data of a study of OX40 agonist ivuxolimab in advanced cancers. About the study: Patients were infused with ivuxolimab every 2 weeks at 0.01 to 10 mg/kg. In three patients, partial responses were observed, one with hepatocellular carcinoma and two with cutaneous melanoma. Study conclusions and caveats: Among patients with partial responses at 0.1-3.0 mg/kg, clonal expansion was among the lowest. At 0.1 to 3.0 mg/kg and by week 6, CD4+ and CD8+ T cells in the blood had expanded clonally.

Clones were read by immunoSEQ multiplex PCR, and TCRdb kept only the in-frame ones, dropping some. This table holds 20,000 to 30,000 clones, 79% found once. This clone appeared once. The antigen is unknown. The sequence came from an adult with an advanced solid tumor such as melanoma, head and neck, liver or kidney cancer. The sample in question was CD4+ or CD8+ T cells sorted from blood, obtained in a trial of the OX40 agonist ivuxolimab.

CDR3 nucleotides: TGTGCCAAAAAAGCCCAGACTAGCGTGGGGTACAATGAGCAGTTCTTC. This sequence encodes CAKKAQTSVGYNEQFF. This chain links TRBV6-6 with TRBJ2-1, with 8 bases matching TRBD2. Germline CDR1 MNHNY, CDR2 SVGAGI (reference sequence). J gave up 4 bases and V 10 bases, and 15 bases lay outside the gene matches. This CDR3 has 16 amino acids.